The T cell receptor (beta chain) described here comes from a study of cytomegalovirus exposure and HLA in healthy donors. As for the study in general: The same platform was used for the 120 validation repertoires and the 600 to 700 first-cohort repertoires, a later analysis reported.

Concerning this clone itself: No antigen is known for it.

This CDR3 region has 15 residues. Germline CDR1 is WNHNN and CDR2 is SYGVQD (reference sequence). The V segment lost 6 bases and the J segment 4 bases; nucleotides outside the gene matches: 5. Regarding the study as a whole: Clusters of TCRs from the first cohort tended to co-occur in the 120 or so validation repertoires (as a later analysis found). Diagnosis of cytomegalovirus status made by the classifier reportedly showed high specificity and sensitivity. Researchers reported that a few CMV-associated chains were confirmed in vitro as CMV antigen-specific.

Assay: immunoSEQ multiplex PCR; the TCRdb copy retains only in-frame clones and omits some. The sample shows 40,000 to 55,000 clones, 88% of them seen only once. The sequencing input was PBMCs. V is TRBV10-1 and J is TRBJ2-3, with 12 positions matching TRBD1. The TCR was taken from a woman in her thirties in good health and CMV-seronegative. The CDR3 reads CASRRGTGGPDTQYF. The CDR3 region has the DNA TGCGCCAGCAGGAGGGGGACAGGGGGCCCAGATACGCAGTATTTT.